This TCR beta chain was recovered during a study of T-cell reconstitution after alpha-beta-depleted transplantation in children. Unique molecular identifiers tagged the TCRbeta library. TCRdb re-analysed the PCR reads in MiXCR, keeping a single row per CDR3 protein. Of about 610,000 distinct CDR3 sequences in the sample, under 12% were seen once. In its sample, this clonotype was seen a few times. This sequence was found in a human donor who donated a stem cell graft to a child with acute myeloid leukemia. The source material was PBMCs from the stem cell graft donor, sampled from the stem cell graft.

CDR3 nucleotides: TGTGCCAGCAGCCGAGCTACAGGGTTGGACTATGGCTACACCTTC. Translating gives CASSRATGLDYGYTF. The V call is TRBV4-2, the J call TRBJ1-2, with D perhaps matching TRBD1 (6 bases). The V gene's germline CDR1 is LGHNA and CDR2 YNFKEQ. The CDR3 totals 15 residues. V lost 4 bases, J lost 3 bases, and 15 bases lay in between.